The 32 T cell receptor beta chains listed next were all sequenced from one sample in a study of Ad26.COV2.S vaccination and SARS-CoV-2 variants. Profiled with immunoSEQ multiplex PCR; TCRdb holds only in-frame clones, not every one. The sample yields hundreds of thousands of clones, about nine tenths seen once. Treatment: some 20 received Ad26.COV2.S at low or high dose, single or two shots; roughly 5 received placebo; per-sample allocation not given. Sampling was done on day 63 after the first vaccine or placebo injection. The starting material was peripheral blood, obtained in a trial of Ad26.COV2.S vaccine versus placebo. The source of these receptors is a person aged 18-65 years who received the Ad26.COV2.S COVID-19 vaccine or a placebo.

The chain employs TRBV6-5 and TRBJ1-1; D possibly corresponds to TRBD1 (5 bases). With 0 bases removed from V and 9 bases from J, the gap between germline ends came to 11 bases. Germline CDR1 reads MNHEY; CDR2 reads SVGAGI. The CDR3 extends over 13 amino acids. The CDR3 DNA reads as TGTGCCAGCAGTTACTCTGCGGGGCTTAAAGCTTTCTTT. Protein product: CASSYSAGLKAFF.

The rearrangement uses TRBV7-9 and TRBJ1-4; TRBD1 might be the D (5 bases). The CDR3 is 15 amino acids. The germline gives CDR1 SEHNR, CDR2 FQNEAQ (reference sequence). Trimming left V 2 bases short and J 4 bases short, with 11 bases between. CDR3 amino acids: CASSLWGVDNEKLFF. As DNA, the CDR3 is TGTGCCAGCAGCTTATGGGGGGTCGATAATGAAAAACTGTTTTTT.

The rearrangement uses TRBV6-5 and TRBJ1-2; D gene unclear. The CDR3 loop spans 15 amino acids. Germline-derived CDR1 and CDR2 are MNHEY and SVGAGI. Trimming removed 0 bases at V and 4 bases at J, with 12 bases between. CDR3 nucleotide sequence: TGTGCCAGCAGTTACTCGGATACTGGTTCCTATGGCTACACCTTC. Translation: CASSYSDTGSYGYTF.

The rearrangement joins TRBV12-3 or TRBV12-4 to TRBJ2-7; no clear D. CDR3 length: 11 residues. The V end lost 3 bases, the J end lost 6 bases, and 6 bases lay between the germline ends. CDR3 sequence reads: CASSFQSEQYF. In nucleotides, the CDR3 is TGTGCCAGCAGTTTCCAATCCGAGCAGTACTTC.

This chain uses TRBV6-5 with TRBJ2-7, with D perhaps TRBD1 or TRBD2 (5 bases each). The CDR3 extends over 15 amino acids. Trimming pared 2 bases from V and 2 bases from J, leaving 13 bases between. The V gene's germline CDR1 is MNHEY and CDR2 SVGAGI. The CDR3 loop is CASSYAGTSTYEQYF. CDR3 nucleotide sequence: TGTGCCAGCAGTTACGCCGGGACCTCAACCTACGAGCAGTACTTC.

This chain connects TRBV7-6 to TRBJ1-5; TRBD1 agrees at 7 bases. V lost 4 bases, J lost 4 bases, and 10 bases stayed unmatched. The germline V gene encodes CDR1 SGHVS and CDR2 FNYEAQ. The CDR3 has 16 amino acids. The CDR3 region is CASSSIRDSRNQPQHF. CDR3 DNA: TGTGCCAGCAGCTCCATACGGGACAGCAGAAATCAGCCCCAGCATTTT.

The chain recombines TRBV12-5 with TRBJ1-3, with D uncertain. This CDR3 is 18 amino acids long. Germline V lookup: CDR1 LGHNT, CDR2 FRNRAP. V was shortened by 0 bases and J by 3 bases, with 18 bases between the two germline ends. The CDR3 sequence is CASGLVSPSRRFGNTIYF. In DNA form, the CDR3 reads TGTGCTAGTGGTTTGGTTTCCCCCTCGCGGAGATTTGGAAACACCATATATTTT. Full variable domain (outside the CDR3, taken from reference TRBV12-5 and TRBJ1-3): DARVTQTPRHKVTEMGQEVTMRCQPILGHNTVFWYRQTMMQGLELLAYFRNRAPLDDSGMPKDRFSAEMPDATLATLKIQPSEPRDSAVYFCASGLVSPSRRFGNTIYFGEGSWLTVV.

The V call is TRBV3-1 (or the pseudogene TRBV3-2), the J call TRBJ2-2, with D perhaps given as TRBD1 or TRBD2 (7 bases each). Germline V CDR1 and CDR2: LGHDT, YNNKEL (reference sequence). The CDR3 length is 16 residues. Trimming took off 1 base at V and 7 bases at J, with 16 bases between the two ends. The CDR3 DNA follows: TGTGCCAGCAGCCAAGCCAGGGGGGGCCGGAACGGGGAGCTGTTTTTT. It is translated as CASSQARGGRNGELFF.

The rearrangement links TRBV15 to TRBJ2-1; tentative D call: TRBD2 (6 bases). The CDR3 totals 15 residues. Deletions cut 3 bases from V and 7 bases from J, with 16 bases between. The germline CDR1 and CDR2 sequences are LNHNV and YYDKDF (reference sequence). CDR3 DNA: TGTGCCACCAGCAGTAGGAGGGGAACCACAAATGAGCAGTTCTTC. Translated: CATSSRRGTTNEQFF.

The rearrangement uses TRBV12-3 or TRBV12-4 and TRBJ1-1; D is ambiguous. Trimming shortened V by 5 bases and J by 1 base, and 8 bases separated the two germline ends. The CDR3 contains 13 residues. Here the CDR3 reads CASSLPGNTEAFF. DNA of the CDR3: TGTGCCAGCAGTCTCCCGGGGAACACTGAAGCTTTCTTT.

This clone has only one observation. The V call is TRBV30, the J call TRBJ1-2; unclear D gene. Germline-derived CDR1 and CDR2 are GTSNPN and SVGIG (reference sequence). With 4 bases removed from V and 8 bases from J, the gap between germline ends came to 17 bases. The CDR3 extends over 13 amino acids. The CDR3 loop is CAWTRGLREGYTF. DNA for the CDR3: TGTGCCTGGACCAGAGGCCTAAGGGAAGGCTACACCTTC. Together with reference TRBV30 and TRBJ1-2, the CDR3 gives the full variable domain: SQTIHQWPATLVQPVGSPLSLECTVEGTSNPNLYWYRQAAGRGLQLLFYSVGIGQISSEVPQNLSASRPQDRQFILSSKKLLLSDSGFYLCAWTRGLREGYTFGSGTRLTVV.

Only a few counts were recorded for this clone. This rearrangement joins TRBV12-3 or TRBV12-4 to TRBJ1-5; no reliable D call. The CDR3 loop spans 11 amino acids. Trimming pared 5 bases from V and 11 bases from J, leaving 10 bases between. The CDR3 coding sequence is TGTGCCAGCAGTCGAGGAAGGGCCCAGCATTTT. It specifies CASSRGRAQHF.

V is TRBV7-2 and J is TRBJ1-2, with D unclear. There are 15 residues in the CDR3. Per germline, CDR1 SGHTA and CDR2 FQGNSA. V was trimmed by 1 base and J by 2 bases, leaving 11 bases between them. CDR3 nucleotide sequence: TGTGCCAGCAGCTTAGAATCAGGCGACAACTATGGCTACACCTTC. Its protein product is CASSLESGDNYGYTF.

The rearrangement uses TRBV3-1 (or the pseudogene TRBV3-2) and TRBJ1-6; D is ambiguous. Trimming removed 1 base from V and 7 bases from J, with 8 bases in between. CDR3 length: 14 residues. Germline V gives CDR1 LGHDT, CDR2 YNNKEL (reference sequence). CDR3 in DNA: TGTGCCAGCAGCCAAGTCCTCGGGAATTCACCCCTCCACTTT. The encoded protein is CASSQVLGNSPLHF.

The V and J genes are TRBV6-5 and TRBJ1-1; TRBD1 agrees at 7 bases. The CDR3 has 15 amino acids. Germline values: CDR1 MNHEY, CDR2 SVGAGI. V trimming: 4 bases; J trimming: 4 bases; junction bases outside the gene matches: 9. CDR3 amino acids: CASSLEGARGTEAFF. The CDR3 nucleotides are TGTGCCAGCAGTTTAGAGGGGGCGAGGGGCACTGAAGCTTTCTTT.

CDR3 region: CASSQKQGAGTEAFF. CDR3 DNA sequence: TGTGCCAGTAGTCAAAAACAGGGGGCCGGCACTGAAGCTTTCTTT. This chain joins TRBV19 and TRBJ1-1; 9 nucleotides line up with TRBD1. This CDR3 comprises 15 residues. V gave up 5 bases and J gave up 4 bases; unmatched junction bases: 8. Germline assignment: CDR1 LNHDA and CDR2 SQIVND (reference sequence).

The chain joins TRBV29-1 to TRBJ1-1, with a weak D call TRBD1 (5 bases). Germline V lookup: CDR1 SQVTM, CDR2 ANQGSEA. This CDR3 is 11 amino acids long. V was trimmed by 7 bases and J by 5 bases, leaving 11 bases between them. The CDR3 bases are TGCAGCGCCTTTTGGGGGACTGAAGCTTTCTTT. It yields the protein CSAFWGTEAFF.

This chain joins TRBV30 and TRBJ2-7; possible D gene TRBD1, 6 bases. CDR3 length equals 12 residues. Trimming removed 5 bases from V and 3 bases from J, with 11 bases in between. Germline values: CDR1 GTSNPN, CDR2 SVGIG (reference sequence). CDR3 in DNA: TGTGCCTGGGGTGGACAGTTCTACGAGCAGTACTTC. Protein sequence: CAWGGQFYEQYF.

The chain combines TRBV13 with TRBJ1-2; no clear D gene. Trimming cost V 3 bases and J 8 bases, with 19 bases left between them. This CDR3 comprises 15 residues. CDR1 and CDR2 (germline): PRHDT, FYEKMQ (reference sequence). This CDR3 is CASSFQADATGGYTF. DNA of the CDR3: TGTGCCAGCAGCTTCCAGGCGGACGCGACGGGGGGCTACACCTTC.

This chain connects TRBV28 to TRBJ1-6; a weak D match, TRBD1 (5 bases). V lost 4 bases to trimming and J lost 6 bases, with 13 bases between them. The CDR3 has 15 amino acids. Germline-derived CDR1 and CDR2 are MDHEN and SYDVKM. The CDR3 loop is CASSSHGGGNSPLHF. The CDR3, as DNA: TGTGCCAGCAGTTCGCATGGGGGAGGTAATTCACCCCTCCACTTT.

The rearrangement links TRBV5-1 to TRBJ2-3, with 8 positions matching TRBD2. V lost 2 bases, J lost 2 bases, and 7 bases stayed unmatched. Germline values: CDR1 SGHRS, CDR2 YFSETQ. The CDR3 has 16 amino acids. Here the CDR3 reads CASSFWRGATTDTQYF. In DNA, the CDR3 is TGCGCCAGCAGCTTCTGGCGGGGGGCCACCACAGATACGCAGTATTTT.

This clone showed up just a few times. The chain combines TRBV5-4 with TRBJ1-1, with D hard to call. Trimming shortened V by 6 bases and J by 2 bases, and 14 bases separated the two germline ends. The CDR3 loop spans 14 amino acids. The germline V gene has CDR1 SGHNT and CDR2 YYREEE (reference sequence). The CDR3 is CASNPGARNTEAFF. The DNA for the CDR3 is TGTGCCAGCAACCCGGGAGCGAGAAACACTGAAGCTTTCTTT.

This clone was seen just once. This chain joins TRBV7-2 and TRBJ2-5, with no clear D. With 5 bases removed from V and 5 bases from J, the gap between germline ends came to 6 bases. This CDR3 has 11 amino acids. The germline CDR1 and CDR2 sequences are SGHTA and FQGNSA. The chain's CDR3 is CASSPVETQYF. For the CDR3, the DNA is TGTGCCAGCAGCCCAGTGGAGACCCAGTACTTC.

This clone has a single count. The chain recombines TRBV12-5 with TRBJ2-1; 8 bases align to TRBD1. V gave up 0 bases and J gave up 4 bases; unmatched junction bases: 23. The CDR3 is 22 residues long. Germline V gives CDR1 LGHNT, CDR2 FRNRAP. Here the CDR3 reads CASGLVSWRGQGGFFSYNEQFF. The CDR3 DNA reads TGTGCTAGTGGTTTGGTAAGCTGGCGAGGACAGGGTGGTTTTTTTTCGTACAATGAGCAGTTCTTC.

This clone was found once. In DNA, the CDR3 is TGCGCCAGCACCACGGGGACGGGTGTTTATGGCTACACCTTC. It is translated as CASTTGTGVYGYTF. The rearrangement uses TRBV5-1 and TRBJ1-2; a weak D match, TRBD1 (5 bases). V was shortened by 6 bases and J by 5 bases, with 17 bases between the two germline ends. Germline CDR1 SGHRS, CDR2 YFSETQ. This CDR3 has 14 amino acids. Drawing the rest from reference TRBV5-1 and TRBJ1-2, the complete variable domain is KAGVTQTPRYLIKTRGQQVTLSCSPISGHRSVSWYQQTPGQGLQFLFEYFSETQRNKGNFPGRFSGRQFSNSRSEMNVSTLELGDSALYLCASTTGTGVYGYTFGSGTRLTVV.

This clone was counted a few times. The V and J genes are TRBV4-1 and TRBJ1-1; possible D gene TRBD1, 5 bases. The CDR3 contains 16 residues. Germline loops: CDR1 MGHRA, CDR2 YSYEKL. Trimming left V 0 bases short and J 3 bases short, with 14 bases between. CDR3 amino acids: CASSQEPPGRYTEAFF. The CDR3 nucleotides are TGCGCCAGCAGCCAAGAACCCCCAGGGAGGTACACTGAAGCTTTCTTT.

The chain is built from TRBV5-4 and TRBJ1-4, with TRBD1 identical over 7 bases. Germline V lookup: CDR1 SGHNT, CDR2 YYREEE (reference sequence). The J segment lost 8 bases and the V segment lost 4 bases, leaving 11 bases of the junction unmatched. The CDR3 runs 15 residues. The CDR3 loop is CASSAKTGSDEKLFF. The CDR3 DNA is TGTGCCAGCAGCGCAAAGACAGGGTCGGACGAAAAACTGTTTTTT.

The genes are TRBV11-2 and TRBJ2-5; D might be TRBD1 (5 bases). The V and J ends lost 1 base and 5 bases respectively, with 11 bases between them. Germline V gives CDR1 SGHAT, CDR2 FQNNGV. The CDR3 length is 14 residues. The CDR3 DNA reads as TGTGCCAGCAGCTTAGGGGCAGGGCGTGAGACCCAGTACTTC. Protein sequence: CASSLGAGRETQYF. Using reference TRBV11-2 and TRBJ2-5 for the parts outside the CDR3, the full variable domain is EAGVAQSPRYKIIEKRQSVAFWCNPISGHATLYWYQQILGQGPKLLIQFQNNGVVDDSQLPKDRFSAERLKGVDSTLKIQPAKLEDSAVYLCASSLGAGRETQYFGPGTRLLVL.

The V and J genes are TRBV19 and TRBJ1-4; a possible D gene is TRBD1 (6 bases). CDR1 is LNHDA, CDR2 SQIVND, per germline (reference sequence). The CDR3 has 16 amino acids. Trimming stripped 0 bases from V and 1 base from J, with 9 bases between. In DNA form, the CDR3 reads TGTGCCAGTAGTATAGACCAACAGGGAACTAATGAAAAACTGTTTTTT. Amino acid sequence: CASSIDQQGTNEKLFF.

This rearrangement joins TRBV19 to TRBJ2-7; the D call may be TRBD1 or TRBD2 (5 bases each). The ends were cut back, 3 bases at V and 3 bases at J, with 12 bases in the middle. In germline, CDR1 is LNHDA, CDR2 SQIVND (reference sequence). The CDR3 is 14 amino acids. In DNA form, the CDR3 reads TGTGCCAGTAGTATCGGGGCAGCTAACTACGAGCAGTACTTC. Protein sequence: CASSIGAANYEQYF.

The chain has TRBV19 and TRBJ1-5; D is undetermined. CDR1 and CDR2 (germline): LNHDA, SQIVND (reference sequence). Trimming removed 3 bases at V and 9 bases at J, with 15 bases between. The CDR3 totals 14 residues. This CDR3 reads CASSILAGSGPQHF. CDR3 coding DNA: TGTGCCAGTAGTATCCTTGCCGGATCGGGGCCCCAGCATTTT.

This chain connects TRBV3-1 (or the pseudogene TRBV3-2) to TRBJ2-2, with TRBD1 matching 7 bases. V gave up 1 base and J gave up 0 bases; unmatched junction bases: 2. Germline-derived CDR1 and CDR2 are LGHDT and YNNKEL (reference sequence). The CDR3 consists of 16 residues. The CDR3 DNA follows: TGTGCCAGCAGCCAAGGACAGGGTACGAACACCGGGGAGCTGTTTTTT. Translating gives CASSQGQGTNTGELFF.